Each of the 2 T cell receptor beta chains below was sequenced from the same sample in a study of cytomegalovirus exposure and HLA in healthy donors. The assay was immunoSEQ multiplex PCR, and TCRdb's table has in-frame clones only and misses some. The data show approximately 65,000 clones, 94% seen once. Sample: PBMCs. The source of these receptors is a young woman in good health and CMV-seronegative.

The chain couples TRBV30 to TRBJ2-5; 7 bases agree with TRBD2. This CDR3 region has 13 residues. Germline CDR1 is GTSNPN and CDR2 is SVGIG (reference sequence). V was clipped by 1 base and J by 1 base; unmatched bases: 0. CDR3 protein: CAWSAGGQETQYF. CDR3 sequence (DNA): TGTGCCTGGAGTGCGGGAGGCCAAGAGACCCAGTACTTC.

The chain links TRBV2 to TRBJ1-3, with 7 positions matching TRBD1. The CDR3 covers 14 residues. Trimming at V came to 3 bases and at J to 3 bases, leaving 2 bases not matched to a gene. Germline V gene sequence: CDR1 SNHLY, CDR2 FYNNEI. The CDR3 loop reads CASSDAGGGNTIYF. The CDR3 bases are TGTGCCAGCAGTGACGCAGGGGGTGGAAACACCATATATTTT.